Detailed here is one T cell receptor (beta chain). Its antigen is not known. This record comes from a study of T cell clonotyping in hematopoietic cell transplantation. Findings and caveats of the study: Few recipient clonotypes overlapped donors; over 95% were de novo at given depth.

CDR1 and CDR2 from the germline V gene are MDHEN and SYDVKM. Deletions cut 6 bases from V and 5 bases from J, with 14 bases between. CDR3 size: 13 residues. Clones were read by immunoSEQ multiplex PCR, and TCRdb kept only the in-frame ones, dropping some. Of more than 12,000 clones in the sample, about three fifths were seen once. The chain is built from TRBV28 and TRBJ2-7; weak D call: TRBD1 (5 bases). The origin of this receptor is a human donor who either received an allogeneic hematopoietic cell transplant for a myeloid malignancy or was a related donor (not recorded which). Some clones in this sample may be carry-over from other donors' samples. Sequences were obtained from PBMCs. The CDR3 is CASRWTLPDEQYF. The CDR3 coding sequence is TGTGCCAGCAGGTGGACACTACCTGACGAGCAGTACTTC.